Sequencing of this TCR beta chain was carried out in a study of response to subunit inactivated influenza vaccine. V lost 1 base, J lost 2 bases, and 12 bases lay in between. The germline V gene has CDR1 SGHVS and CDR2 FNYEAQ. The CDR3 spans 15 residues. This clonotype was seen ten or more times. TCRdb re-derived calls from the RT-PCR reads in MiXCR, one entry per CDR3 protein. This table has about 170,000 distinct CDR3 sequences, about 12% appearing once. The same data also went into a second study, on T cells expressing NK-cell markers. That study adds: 5'RACE template switching with UMIs generated TCR beta cDNA.

This clonotype originated in a man aged 50 or older who received an inactivated influenza vaccine. The V and J genes are TRBV7-6 and TRBJ2-7; D remains unclear. The sequencing here drew on CD8+ T cells sorted from PBMCs, taken less than 13 days after vaccination. The CDR3 DNA follows: TGTGCCAGCAGCTTAGACTCGGGCCTTACCTACGAGCAGTACTTC. Its protein is CASSLDSGLTYEQYF.